This is a list of T cell receptor beta chains from one sample in a study of CD8+ T cells in alopecia areata. TCRdb's copy holds only in-frame clones and misses some; the assay was immunoSEQ multiplex PCR. The sample consists of about 190,000 clones, roughly three fifths of them appearing once. The sample in question was CD4+ T cells sorted from blood, obtained at week 4, from a patient treated with tofacitinib. These TCRs come from a human donor with alopecia areata. Each CDR3 is given with its conserved first and last residue. The order of the fields is D gene, V gene, clone size, J gene, CDR3 protein. D genes are given only for firm matches. A row's size may be missing; if present it is once, few, many or a size class.

TRBD1	TRBV30	.	TRBJ2-6	CAWGQGIAGANVLTF
TRBD2	TRBV5-1	.	TRBJ2-2	CASSQGLATLTGELFF
.	TRBV4-1	few	TRBJ1-2	CASSQEEGSSGYTF
TRBD1	TRBV29-1	few	TRBJ1-2	CSVEDRRGKSYGYTF
.	TRBV25-1	.	TRBJ2-5	CASSDSRGTVVETQYF
TRBD1	TRBV7-2	few	TRBJ2-2	CASNPTGGAGYGELFF
.	TRBV29-1	.	TRBJ2-7	CSVGSRVEQYF
.	TRBV29-1	.	TRBJ2-5	CSVEEGRQETQYF
.	TRBV7-2	.	TRBJ1-1	CASSLGRNTEAFF
TRBD2	TRBV29-1	.	TRBJ2-5	CSGGRASGSLETQYF
.	TRBV27	.	TRBJ2-2	CASSQRKAGELFF
.	TRBV4-3	few	TRBJ2-3	CASSPRTAADTQYF
TRBD1	TRBV28	.	TRBJ1-2	CASKSPGQGAKGYTF
TRBD1	TRBV7-8	.	TRBJ1-1	CASSLARQGMNTEAFF
TRBD2	TRBV5-4	.	TRBJ2-3	CAWSAGVGPDTQYF
.	TRBV27	.	TRBJ2-2	CASSPGLSNTGELFF
.	TRBV6-5	.	TRBJ2-7	CASKSEPSSYEQYF